This T cell receptor (beta chain) derives from a study of blood T cell repertoires in COVID-19. The wider study: COVID-19 samples collected from the United States, Italy and Spain covered acute and convalescent phases. Nucleic acid was either cDNA or gDNA, and it came from T cells, B-cell-depleted T cells, or PBMCs.

As processed by the authors: Counts of nucleated cells, estimated from reference gene primer amplification, were obtained. Repertoires were generated with immunoSEQ multiplex PCR, while TCRdb's copy carries only in-frame clones and drops some. V and J calls plus clone size are reproduced from that table; the DNA served to infer D and trimming. The table lists roughly 200,000 clones, approximately 90% of them singletons. Trimming left V 1 base short and J 5 bases short, with 15 bases between. Germline CDR1 SNHLY, CDR2 FYNNEI. This CDR3 has 15 residues. Sequenced sample: peripheral blood. The rearrangement uses TRBV2 and TRBJ2-7, with a tentative D call TRBD2 (5 bases). The sequence derives from a man between 45 and 60 years old with acute or convalescent COVID-19. Here the CDR3 reads CASSEVSRLRDEQYF. Here the CDR3 DNA reads TGTGCCAGCAGTGAAGTATCACGGCTGCGGGACGAGCAGTACTTC. The whole variable domain, filled in from reference TRBV2 and TRBJ2-7, reads EPEVTQTPSHQVTQMGQEVILRCVPISNHLYFYWYRQILGQKVEFLVSFYNNEISEKSEIFDDQFSVERPDGSNFTLKIRSTKLEDSAMYFCASSEVSRLRDEQYFGPGTRLTVT.